A selection of T cell receptor beta chains follows, all from one sample in a study of T cells in localized non-small cell lung cancer. Method: immunoSEQ multiplex PCR; TCRdb's copy keeps in-frame clones and lacks some. Found here are 50,000 to 75,000 clones, around 90% of them singletons; the top ten hold under 25%. Sample: peripheral blood, taken before any cancer treatment. Every receptor here comes from a man aged 35 to 70 with stage I squamous cell lung carcinoma. The CDR3 runs from the conserved cysteine through the conserved F or W. The D gene is left open where the match is weak. Only some rows state a clone size, as once, few, many or a class for expanded clones.

clone_size | j_call | cdr3_length | d_call | v_call | cdr3_nt | cdr3_aa
NA | TRBJ2-7 | 13 | TRBD2 | TRBV6-1 | TGTGCCAGCTCCGGGACTACCTCCTACGAGCAGTACTTC | CASSGTTSYEQYF
NA | TRBJ1-5 | 17 | NA | TRBV28 | TGTGCCAGCAGTTTATTGGGGGGTCGAGGGAGCAATCAGCCCCAGCATTTT | CASSLLGGRGSNQPQHF
NA | TRBJ2-1 | 16 | TRBD2 | TRBV30 | TGTGCCTGGAGTCTCATTCGGGAGGGGACCTACAATGAGCAGTTCTTC | CAWSLIREGTYNEQFF
NA | TRBJ2-5 | 16 | TRBD2 | TRBV29-1 | TGCAGCGTTGAAGTTGGTTCGGCTAGCGGACAAGAGACCCAGTACTTC | CSVEVGSASGQETQYF
few | TRBJ2-7 | 11 | NA | TRBV11-2 | TGTGCCAGCAGTCTAACCTACGAGCAGTACTTC | CASSLTYEQYF
NA | TRBJ2-1 | 14 | NA | TRBV2 | TGTGCCAGCCATCGCGAAGCCGCCTCGGGGGAGCAGTTCTTC | CASHREAASGEQFF
NA | TRBJ2-1 | 15 | TRBD1 | TRBV11-3 | TGTGCCAGCAGCATCGACAGGGGGTCCTACAATGAGCAGTTCTTC | CASSIDRGSYNEQFF
NA | TRBJ1-6 | 14 | TRBD1 | TRBV25-1 | TGTGCCAGCAGAGGAGGACAGGGATATTCACCCCTCCACTTT | CASRGGQGYSPLHF
NA | TRBJ2-5 | 14 | TRBD1 | TRBV18 | TGTGCCAGCTCACCGGGACAGGGGCCCGAGACCCAGTACTTC | CASSPGQGPETQYF
NA | TRBJ2-1 | 15 | TRBD2 | TRBV6-1 | TGTGCCAGCAGTGAAGCGCCACTAGCGGGCAATGAGCAGTTCTTC | CASSEAPLAGNEQFF
NA | TRBJ2-7 | 13 | NA | TRBV6-1 | TGTGCCAGCAGTGAAGCCCCGGGCGGCGAGCAGTACTTC | CASSEAPGGEQYF
NA | TRBJ2-7 | 14 | TRBD2 | TRBV27 | TGTGCCAGCAGTTTAGGAGGGAGGGCCTACGAGCAGTACTTC | CASSLGGRAYEQYF
NA | TRBJ2-1 | 14 | TRBD1 | TRBV10-1 | TGCGCCAGCAGCCAACAGGGGTGGGGGAATGAGCAGTTCTTC | CASSQQGWGNEQFF
NA | TRBJ2-7 | 14 | NA | TRBV10-3 | TGTGCCATCAGTGAGTCTCGAGGGAGCTACGAGCAGTACTTC | CAISESRGSYEQYF
NA | TRBJ2-1 | 17 | TRBD1 | TRBV7-2 | TGTGCCAGCAGCCTCCGACAGGGCTCGAGCTCCTACAATGAGCAGTTCTTC | CASSLRQGSSSYNEQFF
NA | TRBJ2-2 | 15 | NA | TRBV5-1 | TGCGCCAGCAGCTTAAGCGGAGAGGTCACCGGGGAGCTGTTTTTT | CASSLSGEVTGELFF
NA | TRBJ2-2 | 14 | TRBD2 | TRBV13 | TGTGCCGTGGGACTAGCGGAAAACACCGGGGAGCTGTTTTTT | CAVGLAENTGELFF
NA | TRBJ2-5 | 18 | TRBD2 | TRBV4-2 | TGTGCCAGCAGCCTCCTCCCGCAGGCTAGCGGATTGCAAGAGACCCAGTACTTC | CASSLLPQASGLQETQYF
few | TRBJ1-3 | 15 | TRBD1 | TRBV28 | TGTGCCAGCAGCGCCCCGGGACAGGAGATAAACACCATATATTTT | CASSAPGQEINTIYF
NA | TRBJ1-2 | 12 | TRBD1 | TRBV29-1 | TGCAGCGGCAGGGGGGATTCGGAGGGCTACACCTTC | CSGRGDSEGYTF
once | TRBJ2-5 | 16 | NA | TRBV30 | TGTGCCTGGAGTGTAGGGTTAACGGGGCTTAAGGAGACCCAGTACTTC | CAWSVGLTGLKETQYF
NA | TRBJ2-7 | 17 | NA | TRBV28 | TGTGCCAGCAGTTTGGTGGGAAAGCCAGACGGAGTTTACGAGCAGTACTTC | CASSLVGKPDGVYEQYF
NA | TRBJ2-7 | 14 | TRBD1 | TRBV7-2 | TGTGCCAGCAGGGGGGCGGGACAGGCCTACGAGCAGTACTTC | CASRGAGQAYEQYF
NA | TRBJ1-4 | 13 | NA | TRBV10-3 | TGTGCCATCAGTGACCCGAAAAATGAAAAACTGTTTTTT | CAISDPKNEKLFF
NA | TRBJ2-2 | 14 | NA | TRBV4-2 | TGTGCCAGCAGCCAAGATCAAGGGGCCGGGGAGCTGTTTTTT | CASSQDQGAGELFF
NA | TRBJ2-5 | 15 | NA | TRBV18 | TGTGCCAGCTCACCACCGGGCGGGGTTCAAGAGACCCAGTACTTC | CASSPPGGVQETQYF
NA | TRBJ2-3 | 15 | TRBD1 | TRBV19 | TGTGCCAGTAGTACTACAGGGGGTGGCACAGATACGCAGTATTTT | CASSTTGGGTDTQYF
NA | TRBJ2-7 | 14 | NA | TRBV19 | TGTGCCAGTAGTATAGGTCGGGAAACCTACGAGCAGTACTTC | CASSIGRETYEQYF
NA | TRBJ1-2 | 13 | NA | TRBV7-2 | TGTGCCAGCAGCCCGCCGAAGGTTGGTGGCTACACCTTC | CASSPPKVGGYTF
NA | TRBJ1-1 | 13 | NA | TRBV7-7 | TGTGCTAGCAGCTTAGGACGTAACACTGAAGCTTTCTTT | CASSLGRNTEAFF
NA | TRBJ2-5 | 19 | NA | TRBV29-1 | TGCAGCGTTGAAGATCGTCAGGGTTCACCCTACCCGTACCAAGAGACCCAGTACTTC | CSVEDRQGSPYPYQETQYF
NA | TRBJ2-1 | 15 | TRBD2 | TRBV6-6 | TGTGCCAGCAGTAAAGGACTAGCGGGGAACAATGAGCAGTTCTTC | CASSKGLAGNNEQFF
NA | TRBJ1-5 | 15 | NA | TRBV4-3 | TGCGCCAGCAGCCAAGAATGGGGGTCGAGCCAGCCCCAGCATTTT | CASSQEWGSSQPQHF
NA | TRBJ1-2 | 13 | NA | TRBV29-1 | TGCAGCCTTTCAGACAGCCCCGTCTATGGCTACACCTTC | CSLSDSPVYGYTF
few | TRBJ2-7 | 15 | NA | TRBV6-6 | TGTGCCAGCATTCCTACGGCTACATACTCCTACGAGCAGTACTTC | CASIPTATYSYEQYF
NA | TRBJ1-5 | 14 | NA | TRBV28 | TGTGCCAGCAGTTTAGGGGGGACCGGACGACCCCAGCATTTT | CASSLGGTGRPQHF
NA | TRBJ2-1 | 14 | NA | TRBV30 | TGTGCCTGGAGACCAATCGTTTCCTACAATGAGCAGTTCTTC | CAWRPIVSYNEQFF
NA | TRBJ2-4 | 12 | TRBD1 | TRBV27 | TGTGCCAGCAGAGGGGACAGGGCCCACTCCTACTTC | CASRGDRAHSYF
NA | TRBJ2-3 | 15 | TRBD2 | TRBV7-2 | TGTGCCAGCAGCCTAGCGGGGGCTAGCACAGATACGCAGTATTTT | CASSLAGASTDTQYF
NA | TRBJ2-7 | 16 | TRBD1 | TRBV6-6 | TGTGCCAGCAGTTACGGGACAGGGGGCAGTCTGGACGAGCAGTACTTC | CASSYGTGGSLDEQYF
NA | TRBJ2-5 | 13 | NA | TRBV7-2 | TGTGCCAGCAGCACCCCAGGGGGGGAGACCCAGTACTTC | CASSTPGGETQYF
NA | TRBJ2-7 | 14 | TRBD1 | TRBV6-1 | TGTGCCAGCAGTTCCGGGACAGGGGTCTACGAGCAGTACTTC | CASSSGTGVYEQYF
NA | TRBJ2-7 | 14 | NA | TRBV28 | TGTGCCAGCAGTGGGGAACAGGGTATTGGGGAGCAGTACTTC | CASSGEQGIGEQYF